This TCR beta chain is from a study of T cells after yellow fever vaccination. TCR cDNA was made by 5'RACE template switching, adding a universal primer site and UMIs. From the 5' RACE reads, TCRdb called clonotypes with MiXCR, one entry per CDR3 protein. The repertoire holds approximately 150,000 distinct CDR3 sequences, with 7.7% as singletons. Study-level findings and limits: From the bulk population, abundant clonotypes could contaminate and appear within FACS-sorted repertoires. Peaking on day 5 versus 15, the secondary response was faster but weaker.

This clonotype was seen ten or more times. Its antigen remains unidentified. The TCR originated in a man younger than 40 who received the YFV17D yellow fever vaccine. The sequencing here drew on CD4+ T cells sorted from PBMCs, taken 5 days after the yellow fever booster vaccination.

CDR3 amino acids: CASSRGLGTDTQYF. DNA of the CDR3: TGTGCCAGCAGCCGCGGTTTGGGCACAGATACGCAGTATTTT. V and J are TRBV4-2 and TRBJ2-3; D gene uncertain. Germline CDR1 and CDR2: LGHNA and YNFKEQ. CDR3 size: 14 residues. V was cut by 4 bases and J by 1 base, with 9 bases left in between.